This TCR beta chain was identified during a study of blood T cell repertoires in COVID-19. Study summary: Material from acute and convalescent COVID-19 was sourced from the United States, Italy and Spain. In each case, the material was cDNA or gDNA derived from T cells, B-cell-depleted T cells, or PBMCs.

Original data processing: Counts of nucleated cells, estimated from reference gene primer amplification, were obtained. Profiled with immunoSEQ multiplex PCR; TCRdb holds only in-frame clones, not every one. Clonal size and the V and J genes are those of that table, whereas D and trimming came from the DNA. This table has about 200,000 clones, about 83% appearing once. V gave up 8 bases and J gave up 1 base, with 20 bases separating them. The CDR3 loop spans 15 amino acids. Germline CDR1 reads GTSNPN; CDR2 reads SVGIG (reference sequence). Input material: peripheral blood. This clonotype was sampled from a man between 60 and 75 years old who had recovered from COVID-19. The rearrangement joins TRBV30 to TRBJ1-1; maybe TRBD1 (6 bases). CDR3: CARGWGTLKNTEAFF. In nucleotides, the CDR3 is TGTGCCCGGGGATGGGGGACATTAAAGAACACTGAAGCTTTCTTT.